Sequencing of this T cell receptor beta chain was carried out in a study of CD8 T cells in ankylosing spondylitis. Study-wide results and caveats: Within ankylosing spondylitis blood, a TCR beta motif made up of seven to nine highly homologous variants appeared to be characteristic.

Each CDR3 protein gets one entry after TCRdb re-called the 5' RACE reads with MiXCR. The data contain fewer than 500,000 distinct CDR3 sequences, about 22% of them singletons. Notes on this clonotype: Its specificity is not known.

CDR3 length: 13 residues. Trimming removed 7 bases from V and 6 bases from J; junction bases left unmatched: 6. The V gene's germline CDR1 is MNHEY and CDR2 SMNVEV (reference sequence). V gene TRBV27 combines with J gene TRBJ2-1; TRBD1 aligns across 7 bases. This sequence was found in a male donor with ankylosing spondylitis. The sequencing sample was made of blood, either unsorted or a sorted T cell fraction (not recorded which). The CDR3 DNA reads as TGTGCCAGCAACCGACAGGGTGGCAATGAGCAGTTCTTC. This codes for CASNRQGGNEQFF.